The T cell receptor beta chain under discussion was sequenced for a study of T cells after yellow fever vaccination (dated by TCRdb to about 2019). The study in broad terms: The SMART-Seq v4 Ultra Low Input RNA kit was used to prepare libraries from fractions with low cell numbers. Blood was collected at multiple timepoints before and after primary and secondary immunization, and bulk PBMC replicates and cell subsets were isolated. Two healthy male donors, one aged 18 to 29 and one aged 30 to 39 years, were included in the cohort. Bulk TCR alpha and beta repertoires were sequenced longitudinally to track T-cell clones before and after primary and booster YFV17D yellow fever vaccination.

As concerns this clonotype: Its antigen has not been determined. Qualities for individual bases were not recorded, and no much larger clone is one base off.

Results and caveats for the whole study, not just this receptor: Computational filtering was required because FACS-sorted repertoires could contain abundant contaminating clonotypes from the bulk population. The secondary T-cell response was found to be weaker but faster than the primary response, with a peak reached on day 5 rather than on day 15. A small fraction of clonotypes appeared in both the CD4 and CD8 compartments, likely as a result of convergent recombination. Because only a couple of donors were included in the study, the extent to which the findings can be generalized is limited. Most clones expanded after primary vaccination (approximately 96% of CD4 and roughly 88% of CD8) were re-detected after the booster, suggesting that broad memory maintenance occurred.

TCRdb shows the sequencer as Illumina NovaSeq 6000. TCR cDNA was synthesized by 5'RACE template switching, through which a universal primer site and unique molecular identifiers were introduced. cDNA synthesis was primed from both the TCR alpha and TCR beta constant segments. Libraries were amplified in two PCR steps, with sample barcodes and sequencing adapters added in the second step. Sequencing of libraries was performed on Illumina HiSeq 2500 (2x100 bp) or NovaSeq (2x150 bp). As for the original processing: Reads were demultiplexed and collapsed into UMI consensus sequences with MIGEC, and V(D)J alignment was performed with MiXCR. Vaccine-responding clonotypes were identified with edgeR using replicate PBMC samples, with FDR below 0.01 and a log2 fold change above 5 up to day 15 being required. Bulk clonotypes were assigned CD4 or CD8 identity according to which sequenced CD4 or CD8 repertoire held them at higher abundance. TCRdb took the public reads, trimmed them with fastp at Q25, ran MiXCR for clone calling and kept in-frame beta chains. One record per CDR3 amino acid sequence lists the most common genes and DNA. The V and J calls shown here were made by TCRdb, not taken from the authors' results. For this sample there are around 250,000 distinct CDR3 sequences; roughly 4.8% appear just once. The biggest ten clones account for roughly 3.3% of the sample.

From cysteine to phenylalanine, the CDR3 is 16 amino acids long. CDR3 DNA only is kept here, 48 bases in frame from base 1. Taken from the germline V gene (reference sequence), the CDR1 and CDR2 loops are MNHNY and SVGAGI. V loses 3 bases, J loses 0 bases, and the germline ends lie 12 bases apart. Per the publication, the treatment or condition label means: live attenuated yellow fever vaccine strain. PBMCs were isolated from peripheral blood using a standard Ficoll-Paque protocol. Dynabeads CD4 and CD8 positive selection kits were used to isolate CD4 and CD8 T-cell fractions. RNA was extracted with TriZol from bulk PBMCs, CD4 and CD8 fractions, and dextramer-positive and dextramer-negative fractions.

The specimen was CD4+ T cells sorted from PBMCs, collected on the day of the yellow fever booster vaccination. This TCR was sampled from a man younger than 35 who received the YFV17D yellow fever vaccine. The rearranged chain carries TRBV6-6 and TRBJ1-3, with no confidently assigned D gene. The CDR3 protein is CASSYYSVISGNTIYF. In nucleotides, the sequence is TGTGCCAGCAGTTATTACAGCGTCATCTCTGGAAACACCATATATTTT.